Listed below are T cell receptor beta chains from one sample, sequenced in a study of blood T cell repertoires in COVID-19. Using immunoSEQ multiplex PCR, the repertoire was profiled, and TCRdb retains in-frame clones only, with some absent. The sample yields around 300,000 clones, about 82% seen once. Specimen: peripheral blood. These receptor sequences come from a woman aged 50 to 65 with active or convalescent COVID-19. Both conserved end residues are part of each CDR3. The D gene is left open where the match is weak. Expanded clones get a size class; other rows say once, few or many, or leave the size out.

J gene | V gene | clone size | D gene | CDR3 DNA | CDR3 protein
TRBJ1-5 | TRBV4-1 | - | TRBD1 | TGCGCCAGCAGCCAAACAGGGGGCAATCAGCCCCAGCATTTT | CASSQTGGNQPQHF
TRBJ2-7 | TRBV5-5 | - | TRBD1 | TGTGCCAGCAGCACCGGGACAGGGCTCTACGAGCAGTACTTC | CASSTGTGLYEQYF
TRBJ1-4 | TRBV5-1 | - | - | TGCGCCAGCAGCGTGGGACTTACGGCGGAAAAACTGTTTTTT | CASSVGLTAEKLFF
TRBJ1-1 | TRBV5-1 | - | TRBD1 | TGCGCCAGCCGAGGCGGGACAGCGAACACTGAAGCTTTCTTT | CASRGGTANTEAFF
TRBJ2-3 | TRBV5-1 | - | TRBD2 | TGCGCCAGCAGCTTGGCGACTAGCGGGAGTAGTTCAACAGATACGCAGTATTTT | CASSLATSGSSSTDTQYF
TRBJ1-2 | TRBV9 | few | TRBD1 | TGTGCCAGCAGCGCGGACAGGGTTGCAGGAGGCTACACCTTC | CASSADRVAGGYTF
TRBJ1-6 | TRBV6-6 | - | - | TGTGCCAGCAGTCGACAGATCAGCTCCTATAATTCACCCCTCCACTTT | CASSRQISSYNSPLHF
TRBJ2-7 | TRBV21-1 | - | - | TGTGCCAGCACCTCACCGAACAGGGGGCCCAACGAGCAGTACTTC | CASTSPNRGPNEQYF
TRBJ1-5 | TRBV30 | - | - | TGTGCCTGGAGTGTAGGGGGGCCCCAGCATTTT | CAWSVGGPQHF
TRBJ2-7 | TRBV19 | - | TRBD1 | TGTGCCAGTAGTGCCCAGGGGGTCGAGCAGTACTTC | CASSAQGVEQYF
TRBJ1-3 | TRBV19 | - | - | TGTGCCAGTTGCCGCGGGGGTGGCTCTGGAAACACCATATATTTT | CASCRGGGSGNTIYF
TRBJ2-1 | TRBV3-1/TRBV3-2 | - | - | TGTGCCAGCAGCCAAGAAAGGGGGAAGGGTGAGCAGTTCTTC | CASSQERGKGEQFF
TRBJ2-7 | TRBV12-3/TRBV12-4 | - | - | TGTGCCAGCAGTTTATCCGAAGCTTACGAGCAGTACTTC | CASSLSEAYEQYF
TRBJ2-2 | TRBV12-5 | - | - | TGTGCTAGTGGTTTGGTAGCTAGCGGGGAGCTGTTTTTT | CASGLVASGELFF
TRBJ1-2 | TRBV3-1/TRBV3-2 | - | TRBD1 | TGTGCCAGCAGCACCGGACAGGTGCGAAAAACCTTC | CASSTGQVRKTF
TRBJ1-3 | TRBV28 | few | - | TGTGCCAGCAGTTTACAGGGCAGGGGAAACACCATATATTTT | CASSLQGRGNTIYF
TRBJ2-6 | TRBV28 | - | - | TGTGCCAGCCAGGGAACAGGTGGGGCCAACGTCCTGACTTTC | CASQGTGGANVLTF
TRBJ2-2 | TRBV30 | - | TRBD1 | TGTGCCTGGAGTGACAGGGGGCTGGACACCGGGGAGCTGTTTTTT | CAWSDRGLDTGELFF
TRBJ1-1 | TRBV19 | - | - | TGTGCCAGCAGTTGGAGAACTGAAGCTTTCTTT | CASSWRTEAFF
TRBJ2-3 | TRBV19 | once | TRBD2 | TGTGCCAGTAGTATTGGCCTTGGACTAGGTACAGATACGCAGTATTTT | CASSIGLGLGTDTQYF
TRBJ1-2 | TRBV30 | - | - | TGTGCCTGGAGGAGGAACTTCTGGGGCTACACCTTC | CAWRRNFWGYTF
TRBJ1-4 | TRBV6-1 | - | - | TGTGCCAGCAGTGAATGGCAGGGGAATGAAAAACTGTTTTTT | CASSEWQGNEKLFF
TRBJ2-7 | TRBV5-6 | - | TRBD2 | TGTGCCAGCAGCTACGGGACTAGCCCCCTTGCGCAGTACTTC | CASSYGTSPLAQYF
TRBJ2-3 | TRBV7-9 | - | TRBD2 | TGTGCCAGCAGCTCCGCGCGGACTAGCGGGGGCACAGATACGCAGTATTTT | CASSSARTSGGTDTQYF
TRBJ2-2 | TRBV5-6 | - | TRBD2 | TGTGCCAGCAGCTCTGCCCTAGCGGGGGACACCGGGGAGCTGTTTTTT | CASSSALAGDTGELFF
TRBJ2-1 | TRBV4-1 | - | TRBD2 | TGCGCCAGCAGCCACGGTAGCGGGAGTGAAACCTACAATGAGCAGTTCTTC | CASSHGSGSETYNEQFF
TRBJ2-3 | TRBV13 | once | TRBD2 | TGTGCCAGCAGCTTAGTCGGCCTAGCGGGGCACACAGATACGCAGTATTTT | CASSLVGLAGHTDTQYF
TRBJ1-2 | TRBV6-2/TRBV6-3 | - | - | TGTGCCAGCAGTTTTCAAAGTGTCACAGAATCCTATGGCTACACCTTC | CASSFQSVTESYGYTF
TRBJ1-2 | TRBV6-5 | - | TRBD1 | TGTGCCAGCAGCCGCGGACAGGCTAACTATGGCTACACCTTC | CASSRGQANYGYTF